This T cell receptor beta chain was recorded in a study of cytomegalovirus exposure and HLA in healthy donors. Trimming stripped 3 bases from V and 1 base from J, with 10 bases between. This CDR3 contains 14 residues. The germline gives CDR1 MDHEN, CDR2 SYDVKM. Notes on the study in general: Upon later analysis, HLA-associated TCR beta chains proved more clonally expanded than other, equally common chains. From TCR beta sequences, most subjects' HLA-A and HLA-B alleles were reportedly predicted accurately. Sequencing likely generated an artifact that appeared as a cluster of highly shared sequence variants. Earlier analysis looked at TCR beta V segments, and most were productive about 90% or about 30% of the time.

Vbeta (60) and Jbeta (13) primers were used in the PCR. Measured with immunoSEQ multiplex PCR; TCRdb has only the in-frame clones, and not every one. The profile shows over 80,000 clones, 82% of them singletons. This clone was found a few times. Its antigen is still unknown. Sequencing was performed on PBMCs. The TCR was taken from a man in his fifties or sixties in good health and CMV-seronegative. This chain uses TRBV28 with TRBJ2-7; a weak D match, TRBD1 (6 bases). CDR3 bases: TGTGCCAGCAGTTTCCCCGGGACATCCTACGAGCAGTACTTC. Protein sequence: CASSFPGTSYEQYF.